Sequencing of this T cell receptor (beta chain) was carried out in a study of shared clonotypes between healthy human individuals. Study-level results: A handful of donors held about 5% of naive CD4 clonotypes in common.

Libraries were prepared by immunoSEQ multiplex PCR; TCRdb keeps only in-frame clonotypes and omits some of them. The repertoire includes fewer than 1.6 million clones, roughly 98.5% of them detected once, and about 0.35% sits in the top ten. CDR3 length equals 15 residues. CDR1 is SGHTA, CDR2 FQGTGA, per germline. V was clipped by 6 bases and J by 3 bases, with 15 bases between them. This clone was counted once. Its antigen is not known. This sequence joins TRBV7-3 and TRBJ2-1; D tentatively reads TRBD1 or TRBD2 (5 bases each). The material sequenced was naive CD4+ T cells sorted from blood. Subset denoted: CD45RA+ positively selected. This TCR was recovered from a man younger than 40 in good health. CDR3 protein: CASSPPGPGYNEQFF. The CDR3 nucleotides are TGTGCCAGCAGTCCACCGGGACCCGGCTACAATGAGCAGTTCTTC.